A single T cell receptor (beta chain) is shown here with its context. This CDR3 is 14 amino acids long. Germline V gene data show CDR1 as SGHTA and CDR2 as FQGNSA. Trimming at V came to 9 bases and at J to 9 bases, leaving 14 bases not matched to a gene. These data originate in a study of blood T cell repertoires in COVID-19. Measured with immunoSEQ multiplex PCR; TCRdb has only the in-frame clones, and not every one. The repertoire includes some 160,000 clones, 80% to 90% of them detected once, and roughly 3.2% sits in the top ten. The receptor was derived from a woman aged 55-70 years with active COVID-19. What was sequenced was peripheral blood. The chain uses TRBV7-2 and TRBJ2-1; 7 bases are a match to TRBD2. The CDR3 reads CASGGRAGVIEQFF. The CDR3 region has the DNA TGTGCCAGTGGCGGCAGGGCGGGAGTCATTGAGCAGTTCTTC.